This entry describes one TCR beta chain. Its antigen is currently unknown. TCRdb keeps only in-frame clones here, not all; method: immunoSEQ multiplex PCR. The sample lists tens of thousands of clones, roughly 79% seen once, with about 3.9% in the top ten. This CDR3 spans 15 amino acids. Germline V CDR1 and CDR2: MGHDK, SYGVNS. V lost 3 bases, J lost 4 bases, and 13 bases lay in between. This record belongs to a study of STAT5B mutations in CD4+ large granular lymphocyte leukemia. Study results and caveats: The CD4+ versus CD8+ T-LGLL clonality difference may reflect limited sample size. Top patient clones used TRBV06 genes more often: 8/27 versus 2/35 in controls.

The genes are TRBV25-1 and TRBJ2-1; D is perhaps TRBD1 (6 bases). The clonotype comes from a human donor in good health. Sequenced input: CD4+ T cells from blood buffy coats. The chain's CDR3 is CASSDLGGFYNEQFF. The CDR3 region has the DNA TGTGCCAGCAGTGATCTTGGGGGCTTTTACAATGAGCAGTTCTTC.